This T cell receptor beta chain came from a study of T cells after yellow fever vaccination. The wider study: Any fraction with a low cell number was prepared using SMART-Seq v4 Ultra Low Input.

Study-wide points: The secondary response was weaker, and its peak arrived faster, on day 5 versus 15. Abundant bulk-population clonotypes could contaminate the FACS-sorted repertoires.

Universal primer sites and UMIs were introduced during 5'RACE template-switching synthesis of TCR cDNA. MiXCR was run by TCRdb on the 5' RACE reads, yielding one entry per CDR3 protein. The profile shows about 160,000 distinct CDR3 sequences, more than 5.5% of them singletons. This clonotype occurred many times. Its target is not known. The CDR3 extends over 15 amino acids. V shed 5 bases and J shed 4 bases, with 17 bases lying between them. CDR1 and CDR2 (germline): SGHTA, FQGNSA. The sequence was collected from a man younger than 35 who received the YFV17D yellow fever vaccine. The sequenced sample was CD4+ T cells sorted from PBMCs, obtained about 5 days after the first yellow fever vaccination. The chain combines TRBV7-2 with TRBJ2-5; possible D gene TRBD1, 6 bases. CDR3 sequence: CASSPGDPGRETQYF. The CDR3 coding sequence is TGTGCCAGCAGCCCAGGGGACCCAGGGCGAGAGACCCAGTACTTC.